This T cell receptor beta chain was profiled in a study of tumor-infiltrating lymphocytes in primary liver carcinoma. A constant-region primer primed TCR beta cDNA synthesis from 450 to 550 ng of total RNA. Amplification in three nested multiplex PCR rounds with slightly modified ARM-PCR gave rise to TCR beta libraries. Use of TRBV1-TRBV30 forward primers with a C-beta reverse primer characterized the first two PCR rounds, which lasted around 9 cycles each. TCRdb called the multiplex PCR reads again in MiXCR, with one record for every CDR3 protein. The top ten clones hold about 35% of a sample with some 30,000 distinct CDR3 sequences, about 79% of them seen once. From 20-30 mg of unsorted bulk tissue, DNA and RNA were co-extracted together. The CDR3 length is 15 residues. Germline V lookup: CDR1 MGHRA, CDR2 YSYEKL. V lost 4 bases to trimming and J lost 5 bases; unmatched junction nucleotides: 9.

Material for sequencing was liver tumor tissue from sampling region 5. Subset reported: tumor region T5, tumor centre. This rearrangement joins TRBV4-1 to TRBJ1-1; TRBD1 matches 8 bases. The receptor comes from a man between 40 and 49 years old with primary liver carcinoma and hepatitis B virus infection. CDR3 residues: CASSRTWTGNTEAFF. For the CDR3, the DNA is TGCGCCAGCAGCCGTACATGGACAGGGAATACTGAAGCTTTCTTT.